Below, 30 T cell receptor beta chains from the same sample are listed, as sequenced in a study of sequential checkpoint blockade in melanoma. Noted treatment: randomized to nivolumab then ipilimumab (arm A) or the reverse (arm B). This table comes from immunoSEQ multiplex PCR, and its TCRdb copy is limited to in-frame clones, with some not included. The sample lists 35,000 to 50,000 clones, 70% to 90% seen once, with 12% in the top ten. The sequencing here drew on CD8+ T cells sorted from blood (inferred from file names), taken from a patient given nivolumab and ipilimumab in sequence. These receptors were collected from a human donor with melanoma.

In its sample, this clone is medium-sized (0.01 to 0.1%). The chain is built from TRBV19 and TRBJ2-1; 10 nucleotides line up with TRBD2. Germline lookup yields CDR1 LNHDA and CDR2 SQIVND (reference sequence). The CDR3 extends over 13 amino acids. The CDR3 DNA is TGTTCTAGCGGGAGAGGTTCCTACAATGAGCAGTTCTTC. Its protein is CSSGRGSYNEQFF.

The chain is built from TRBV7-9 and TRBJ2-3; D gene unclear. The CDR3 totals 13 residues. CDR1 SEHNR and CDR2 FQNEAQ come from the germline V gene (reference sequence). Trimming removed 5 bases at V and 5 bases at J, with 11 bases between. Here the CDR3 DNA reads TGTGCCAGCAGCCTGTCGCGAGGAGATACGCAGTATTTT. Protein sequence: CASSLSRGDTQYF.

This clone has just a few counts. V and J are TRBV6-6 and TRBJ1-2; D remains ambiguous. Germline V gene data show CDR1 as MNHNY and CDR2 as SVGAGI (reference sequence). This CDR3 contains 12 residues. With 7 bases removed from V and 4 bases from J, the gap between germline ends came to 10 bases. This CDR3 is CASTIGVYGYTF. Here the CDR3 DNA reads TGTGCCAGCACGATCGGGGTCTATGGCTACACCTTC.

In regard to this clone: A junction boundary mismatches the germline segment, possibly from a read error. V and J are TRBV4-2 and TRBJ2-7, with unresolved D. The CDR3 contains 15 residues. Germline V gives CDR1 LGHNA, CDR2 YNFKEQ. The CDR3 DNA follows: TGTGCCAGCAGCCAAGACCGACCAAACTCCTACGAGCGGTACTTC. This encodes CASSQDRPNSYERYF.

The J gene is TRBJ2-5, the V gene TRBV27; D is possibly TRBD1 (6 bases). The DNA end is a closer match to TRBJ2-7, so the J assignment may be wrong. The germline V gene encodes CDR1 MNHEY and CDR2 SMNVEV (reference sequence). This CDR3 comprises 15 residues. DNA for the CDR3: TGTGCCAGCACCGAAAGGGGGACAAATACCTACGAGCAGTACTTC. It translates to CASTERGTNTYEQYF.

V and J are TRBV6-1 and TRBJ2-7; TRBD1 agrees at 9 bases. The CDR3 spans 19 residues. With 2 bases clipped from V and 6 bases from J, the junction kept 20 bases outside the gene matches. CDR1 is MNHNS and CDR2 is SASEGT in the germline V gene. The CDR3 here is CASSELVNSDRGPPFEQYV. The CDR3 DNA reads TGTGCCAGCAGTGAATTAGTAAACTCGGACAGGGGTCCTCCGTTCGAGCAGTACGTC.

The gene calls are TRBV5-1 and TRBJ2-5, with D unresolved. This CDR3 region has 13 residues. CDR1 SGHRS and CDR2 YFSETQ come from the germline V gene. V shed 2 bases and J shed 4 bases, with 9 bases lying between them. The CDR3 DNA reads as TGCGCCAGCAGCTTATCCGGTTTAGAGACCCAGTACTTC. This codes for CASSLSGLETQYF.

In nucleotides, the CDR3 is TGCGCCAGCAGCCAACCTTTCCCGGGACTAGCGGCATACAATGAGCAGTTCTTC. It encodes CASSQPFPGLAAYNEQFF. V is TRBV4-1 and J is TRBJ2-1; the match to TRBD2 covers 11 bases. Trimming removed 2 bases from V and 4 bases from J; junction bases left unmatched: 10. The CDR3 contains 18 residues. CDR1 is MGHRA, CDR2 YSYEKL, per germline.

The rearrangement joins TRBV14 to TRBJ1-2; the D gene is possibly TRBD1 (5 bases). The CDR3 covers 16 residues. The germline V and J ends were trimmed by 0 bases and 5 bases, with 16 bases remaining between them. The V gene's germline CDR1 is SGHDN and CDR2 FVKESK. In DNA form, the CDR3 reads TGTGCCAGCAGCCAAGATCTGAGGGGCGGGGGATATGGCTACACCTTC. This gives the protein CASSQDLRGGGYGYTF.

The genes are TRBV7-9 and TRBJ2-1, with D possibly matching TRBD1 (6 bases). CDR1 and CDR2 from the germline V gene are SEHNR and FQNEAQ (reference sequence). V was trimmed by 2 bases and J by 8 bases, leaving 19 bases between them. CDR3 length: 16 amino acids. In nucleotides, the CDR3 is TGTGCCAGCAGCTTATTCCCAGGGGTTCACTGGTATGAGCAGTTCTTC. Protein sequence: CASSLFPGVHWYEQFF. The whole variable domain, remainder taken from reference TRBV7-9 and TRBJ2-1, is DTGVSQNPRHKITKRGQNVTFRCDPISEHNRLYWYRQTLGQGPEFLTYFQNEAQLEKSRLLSDRFSAERPKGSFSTLEIQRTEQGDSAMYLCASSLFPGVHWYEQFFGPGTRLTVL.

V and J are TRBV6-5 and TRBJ1-5; D ambiguous. Per the germline V gene, CDR1 is MNHEY and CDR2 is SVGAGI. The CDR3 is 15 residues long. The V gene lost 7 bases and the J gene lost 2 bases, with 15 bases spanning the gap. In nucleotides, the CDR3 is TGTGCCAGCAAGATGTCGGTCGGGGGCAATCAGCCCCAGCATTTT. It codes for CASKMSVGGNQPQHF.

This clone was detected once. The gene calls are TRBV5-4 and TRBJ2-7; 9 bases fit TRBD1. The germline V gene has CDR1 SGHNT and CDR2 YYREEE (reference sequence). CDR3 length equals 17 residues. With V trimmed by 2 bases and J by 3 bases, 12 bases remained unmatched. This CDR3 is CASSLSHSGQGIYEQYF. CDR3 nucleotides: TGTGCCAGCAGCTTATCTCATAGCGGACAGGGGATCTACGAGCAGTACTTC.

This clone was observed once. This chain uses TRBV2 with TRBJ2-5; the match to TRBD2 covers 8 bases. With V trimmed by 6 bases and J by 5 bases, 11 bases remained unmatched. Germline CDR1 is SNHLY and CDR2 is FYNNEI. This CDR3 is 15 amino acids long. CDR3 nucleotides: TGTGCCAGCAGAGCCTGGCGGGAGGTGGGGGAGACCCAGTACTTC. This encodes CASRAWREVGETQYF.

The chain couples TRBV29-1 to TRBJ1-1, with D unresolved. Germline values: CDR1 SQVTM, CDR2 ANQGSEA. Trimming took off 8 bases at V and 6 bases at J, with 16 bases between the two ends. The CDR3 extends over 12 amino acids. CDR3 region: CSTHSSPPEAFF. CDR3 in DNA: TGCAGCACGCACAGCAGCCCCCCTGAAGCTTTCTTT.

V and J are TRBV7-2 and TRBJ2-1; 8 bases agree with TRBD2. Per the germline V gene, CDR1 is SGHTA and CDR2 is FQGNSA. With 0 bases clipped from V and 3 bases from J, the junction kept 4 bases outside the gene matches. This CDR3 is 16 amino acids long. The CDR3 is CASSLAASGFYNEQFF. The CDR3 DNA follows: TGTGCCAGCAGCTTAGCTGCTAGCGGGTTCTACAATGAGCAGTTCTTC.

V is TRBV27 and J is TRBJ1-4; TRBD1 is a possible D gene (6 bases). V lost 5 bases and J lost 5, with 9 bases in between. The CDR3 sequence is 13 residues long. Germline V gene sequence: CDR1 MNHEY, CDR2 SMNVEV (reference sequence). The CDR3 is CASSTTGNEKLFF. Here the CDR3 DNA reads TGTGCCAGCAGTACGACAGGAAATGAAAAACTGTTTTTT.

This clone was found once. The chain joins TRBV9 to TRBJ2-3; TRBD2 matches at 15 bases. CDR1 is SGDLS, CDR2 YYNGEE, per germline. The CDR3 totals 17 residues. Trimming took 1 base from V and 3 from J; bases not matched to a gene: 3. CDR3 sequence reads: CASSVRGTSGRTDTQYF. In DNA form, the CDR3 reads TGTGCCAGCAGCGTAAGAGGGACTAGCGGGAGGACAGATACGCAGTATTTT.

The genes are TRBV11-2 and TRBJ2-3; 13 nucleotides agree with TRBD2. The CDR3 extends over 17 amino acids. Unmatched junction bases numbered 9, after V lost 5 bases and J lost 4 bases. Germline V lookup: CDR1 SGHAT, CDR2 FQNNGV. CDR3 loop: CASSDGTSGTLADTQYF. In DNA form, the CDR3 reads TGTGCCAGCAGCGATGGGACTAGCGGGACCCTCGCAGATACGCAGTATTTT.

This sequence joins TRBV27 and TRBJ2-3, with TRBD2 identical over 9 bases. This CDR3 is 13 amino acids long. Per germline, CDR1 MNHEY and CDR2 SMNVEV (reference sequence). The junction had 3 bases not matched to a gene; V was cut back by 3 bases and J by 8 bases. CDR3 in DNA: TGTGCCAGCAGTTTGCTAGCGGGATCTACGCAGTATTTT. Translation gives CASSLLAGSTQYF.

The chain uses TRBV27 and TRBJ1-1; D not certain. The germline V and J ends were trimmed by 4 bases and 8 bases, with 14 bases remaining between them. Germline lookup yields CDR1 MNHEY and CDR2 SMNVEV (reference sequence). This CDR3 is built from 13 residues. This CDR3 reads CASSWAPRSEAFF. For the CDR3, the DNA is TGTGCCAGCAGTTGGGCCCCTCGCTCCGAAGCTTTCTTT.

This sequence joins TRBV27 and TRBJ2-5; the match to TRBD1 covers 8 bases. Trimming removed 5 bases from V and 4 bases from J; junction bases left unmatched: 6. The CDR3 sequence is 14 residues long. Germline V lookup: CDR1 MNHEY, CDR2 SMNVEV (reference sequence). The CDR3, as DNA: TGTGCCAGCAGTGTACAGGGGGAAGGAGAGACCCAGTACTTC. Protein product: CASSVQGEGETQYF.

V usage is TRBV9 and J usage is TRBJ2-5; TRBD2 agrees at 10 bases. Matching the DNA end better, TRBJ2-7 makes the J call doubtful. The CDR3 is made up of 15 amino acids. CDR1 and CDR2 from the germline V gene are SGDLS and YYNGEE. CDR3 in DNA: TGTGCCAGCAGCGTAGGAGCGGGAGGGGTCTACGAGCAGTACTTC. Translation: CASSVGAGGVYEQYF.

CDR3 amino acids: CASSTGGSSYEQYF. CDR3 in DNA: TGTGCCAGCAGTACAGGGGGGAGCTCCTACGAGCAGTACTTC. The V gene is TRBV27, the J gene TRBJ2-7, with 8 bases that match TRBD1. Germline trimming cut 5 bases from V and 0 bases from J; bases unmatched to any gene: 3. The CDR3 spans 14 residues. The germline gives CDR1 MNHEY, CDR2 SMNVEV (reference sequence).

Only a few counts were recorded for this clone. The chain recombines TRBV28 with TRBJ1-4; no clear D. The V end was cut by 5 bases, the J end by 6 bases, with 10 bases between. There are 13 residues in the CDR3. Germline CDR1 reads MDHEN; CDR2 reads SYDVKM. Here the CDR3 reads CASSITGDEKLFF. The DNA for the CDR3 is TGTGCCAGCAGTATCACCGGGGATGAAAAACTGTTTTTT.

The table lists this clone with a few counts. The gene calls are TRBV5-4 and TRBJ2-7; D possibly corresponds to TRBD2 (5 bases). Looked up from germline, CDR1 is SGHNT and CDR2 is YYREEE (reference sequence). This CDR3 is 13 amino acids long. Trimming shortened V by 0 bases and J by 6 bases, and 10 bases separated the two germline ends. The DNA of the CDR3 is TGTGCCAGCAGCTTGGGAGGGTTGAGCGAGCAGTACGTC. Encoded protein: CASSLGGLSEQYV.

V usage is TRBV15 and J usage is TRBJ2-7; D perhaps matches TRBD1 (5 bases). V lost 1 base and J 6 bases, leaving 10 bases between the germline ends. Germline-derived CDR1 and CDR2 are LNHNV and YYDKDF (reference sequence). CDR3 length equals 13 residues. CDR3 loop: CATSRAPGREQYV. The CDR3 region has the DNA TGTGCCACCAGCAGAGCCCCAGGGCGCGAGCAGTACGTC.

The rearrangement links TRBV28 to TRBJ2-3; 7 bases match TRBD1. Germline CDR1 is MDHEN and CDR2 is SYDVKM. V lost 5 bases and J lost 0; bases outside the gene matches: 8. The CDR3 contains 16 residues. Here the CDR3 reads CASSLTGTVSTDTQYF. For the CDR3, the DNA is TGTGCCAGCAGTCTTACCGGGACAGTGAGCACAGATACGCAGTATTTT.

The chain is built from TRBV15 and TRBJ2-1, with 7 nucleotides matching TRBD2. V dropped 4 bases and J dropped 9; count of bases not matched to a gene: 15. CDR1 and CDR2 (germline): LNHNV, YYDKDF (reference sequence). The CDR3 is 16 amino acids. CDR3 sequence (DNA): TGTGCCACCAGCATTGTAGACCGGGACTACGCAATTGAGCAGTTCTTC. Protein: CATSIVDRDYAIEQFF.

CDR3 sequence reads: CASSISELAGDPFRTGELFF. CDR3 nucleotides: TGTGCCAGTAGTATCTCGGAACTAGCGGGAGATCCCTTTCGGACCGGGGAGCTGTTTTTT. V is TRBV19 and J is TRBJ2-2; 11 bases fit TRBD2. Looked up from germline, CDR1 is LNHDA and CDR2 is SQIVND (reference sequence). V gave up 3 bases and J gave up 5 bases; unmatched junction bases: 17. The CDR3 sequence is 20 residues long.

The V and J genes are TRBV5-1 and TRBJ2-1; a weak D match, TRBD1 (6 bases). CDR3 size: 16 residues. The germline V and J ends were trimmed by 0 bases and 0 bases, with 10 bases remaining between them. The germline V gene encodes CDR1 SGHRS and CDR2 YFSETQ. The CDR3 DNA sequence: TGCGCCAGCAGCTTGGGAACAGGGAGCTCCTACAATGAGCAGTTCTTC. It specifies CASSLGTGSSYNEQFF.